Described below is a single TCR beta chain sequence and its context. Its antigen is unidentified. These data belong to a study of cytomegalovirus exposure and HLA in healthy donors. Overall study context: Among the 398 genotyped donors, approximately 80% were placed in the Caucasian-associated ancestry cluster.

Amplification used 60 Vbeta primers and 13 Jbeta primers. Measured with immunoSEQ multiplex PCR; TCRdb has only the in-frame clones, and not every one. The sample totals 130,000 to 150,000 clones. Trimming stripped 4 bases from V and 3 bases from J, with 15 bases between. The germline gives CDR1 LGHNA, CDR2 YSLEER. The length of the CDR3 is 15 residues. The study's findings and limits: Most of the TCR beta V segments (in an earlier analysis) were productive either about 90% or about 30% of the time. Common viral pathogens (according to a later analysis) appeared linked to several of the most significant clusters. Presence/absence analyses took donor sequencing depth as roughly uniform.

The TCR originated in a male donor in good health and CMV-seronegative. Sequenced material: PBMCs. The chain recombines TRBV4-3 with TRBJ1-2; D is possibly TRBD1 (5 bases). CDR3 DNA: TGCGCCAGCAGCCTCCTCCAGGGTCTAGACTATGGCTACACCTTC. This encodes CASSLLQGLDYGYTF.